This T cell receptor beta chain was identified during a study of a mutant IDH1 vaccine in newly diagnosed glioma. Described time point: week 47, end of study. All doses held 300 ug of mutant IDH1 20-mer peptide, with topical imiquimod. With regard to this clone: Its cognate antigen is unknown.

This CDR3 comprises 15 residues. The V end was cut by 5 bases, the J end by 1 base, with 12 bases between. Germline V lookup: CDR1 SGHAT, CDR2 FQNNGV. Clones were read by immunoSEQ multiplex PCR, and TCRdb kept only the in-frame ones, dropping some. The table includes some 60,000 clones, roughly four fifths detected once. The chain has TRBV11-2 and TRBJ1-5; unclear D gene. The material was PBMCs, obtained from a glioma patient whose treatment included an IDH1 peptide vaccine. This TCR derives from a man aged 25-40 years with glioma. CDR3 coding DNA: TGTGCCAGCAGCCCGACTTCTGGAAGCAATCAGCCCCAGCATTTT. Its protein is CASSPTSGSNQPQHF.